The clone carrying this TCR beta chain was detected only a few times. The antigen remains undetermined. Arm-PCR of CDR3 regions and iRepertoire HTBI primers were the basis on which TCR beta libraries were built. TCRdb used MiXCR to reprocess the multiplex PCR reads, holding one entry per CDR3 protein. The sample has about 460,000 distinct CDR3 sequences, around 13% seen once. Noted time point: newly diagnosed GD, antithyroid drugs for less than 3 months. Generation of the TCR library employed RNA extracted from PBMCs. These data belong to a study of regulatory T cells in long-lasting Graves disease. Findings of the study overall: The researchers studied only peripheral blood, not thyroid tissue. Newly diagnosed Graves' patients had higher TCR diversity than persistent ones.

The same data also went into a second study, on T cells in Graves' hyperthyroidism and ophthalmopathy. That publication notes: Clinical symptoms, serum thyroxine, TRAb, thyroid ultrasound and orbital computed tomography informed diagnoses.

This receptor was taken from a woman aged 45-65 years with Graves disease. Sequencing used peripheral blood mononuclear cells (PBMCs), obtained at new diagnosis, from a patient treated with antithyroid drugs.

The CDR3 bases are TGTGCCAGCAGCCATCCCAGCGGGAGGGCCAAGACCCAGTACTTC. Protein product: CASSHPSGRAKTQYF. The V and J genes are TRBV5-6 and TRBJ2-5; 10 bases agree with TRBD2. Germline lookup yields CDR1 SGHDT and CDR2 YYEEEE. CDR3 length equals 15 residues. The junction had 9 bases not matched to a gene; V was cut back by 4 bases and J by 6 bases.